The 23 T cell receptor beta chains below come from one sample, sequenced in a study of CD8 T cells in ankylosing spondylitis. Study observations and caveats: Characteristic of ankylosing spondylitis blood, it appeared, was a TCR beta motif comprising several highly homologous variants.

These receptors have no known antigen. TCRdb ran MiXCR on the 5' RACE reads and lists one entry per CDR3 protein. Of hundreds of thousands of distinct CDR3 sequences detected, roughly a quarter appear once; the ten largest clones hold roughly 1%. The material sequenced was blood, either unsorted or a sorted T cell fraction (not recorded which). These receptors all stem from a male donor with ankylosing spondylitis.

This clonotype was seen only a few times. The chain joins TRBV5-1 to TRBJ1-2; 7 bases are a match to TRBD1. Germline values: CDR1 SGHRS, CDR2 YFSETQ. The CDR3 loop spans 14 amino acids. J gave up 3 bases and V 2 bases, and 4 bases lay outside the gene matches. In DNA, the CDR3 is TGCGCCAGCAGCTTCAGGGACAGCGACTATGGCTACACCTTC. As protein: CASSFRDSDYGYTF.

This clonotype was seen a few times. This rearrangement joins TRBV5-1 to TRBJ1-3; 7 positions match TRBD1. After removal of 1 base from V and 0 bases from J, the junction contained 4 bases not matched to a gene. This CDR3 has 16 amino acids. CDR1 is SGHRS and CDR2 is YFSETQ in the germline V gene. DNA for the CDR3: TGCGCCAGCAGCTTGAACCGGGACAGCTCTGGAAACACCATATATTTT. Translating it yields CASSLNRDSSGNTIYF.

This clonotype showed up just a few times. This chain connects TRBV7-2 to TRBJ2-1; D uncertain. The CDR3 runs to 12 residues. Germline V gives CDR1 SGHTA, CDR2 FQGNSA. V was shortened by 3 bases and J by 7 bases, with 7 bases between the two germline ends. The CDR3 protein is CASSFGLNEQFF. The DNA for the CDR3 is TGTGCCAGCAGCTTTGGTTTGAATGAGCAGTTCTTC.

This clonotype was detected a few times. V usage is TRBV30 and J usage is TRBJ2-1; D might be TRBD1 (7 bases). V gave up 5 bases and J gave up 1 base, with 18 bases separating them. Looked up from germline, CDR1 is GTSNPN and CDR2 is SVGIG (reference sequence). The CDR3 covers 16 residues. The CDR3 DNA sequence: TGTGCCTGGGACCAGTGGGCGGGACAGTCCTACAATGAGCAGTTCTTC. Translated, it gives CAWDQWAGQSYNEQFF.

This clonotype was seen a handful of times. The CDR3 DNA is TGCAGTGCTAGTTCGGGACTAGCGGGAAGTGAGCAGTTCTTC. Protein sequence: CSASSGLAGSEQFF. The J gene is TRBJ2-1, the V gene TRBV20-1; TRBD2 agrees at 13 bases. Germline V gene sequence: CDR1 DFQATT, CDR2 SNEGSKA (reference sequence). The J segment lost 9 bases and the V segment lost 3 bases, leaving 5 bases of the junction unmatched. The CDR3 runs to 14 residues.

This clonotype was observed a handful of times. The V gene is TRBV2, the J gene TRBJ2-5; TRBD1 matches 8 bases. Per the germline V gene, CDR1 is SNHLY and CDR2 is FYNNEI. J gave up 5 bases and V 1 base, and 0 bases lay outside the gene matches. CDR3 length: 13 residues. CDR3 loop: CASSEGTGETQYF. For the CDR3, the DNA is TGTGCCAGCAGTGAAGGGACAGGGGAGACCCAGTACTTC.

The CDR3 DNA reads as TGTGCCTGGACCCGGACTGGAAACTCCCCGAATTCACCCCTCCACTTT. Translated, it gives CAWTRTGNSPNSPLHF. The chain recombines TRBV30 with TRBJ1-6, with D uncertain. Trimming took 4 bases from V and 7 from J, leaving 20 bases between them. The CDR3 consists of 16 residues. Germline loops: CDR1 GTSNPN, CDR2 SVGIG (reference sequence).

This rearrangement joins TRBV28 to TRBJ2-6, with D perhaps being TRBD1 or TRBD2 (5 bases each). Germline V gene data show CDR1 as MDHEN and CDR2 as SYDVKM. The CDR3 sequence is 14 residues long. V was cut by 10 bases and J by 1 base, with 11 bases left in between. The CDR3 DNA is TGTGCCACCACCGGGGCTTCTGGGGCCAACGTCCTGACTTTC. This gives the protein CATTGASGANVLTF.

CDR3 protein: CASSVFGKGDEKLFF. The CDR3 DNA reads as TGTGCCAGCAGCGTGTTCGGGAAAGGCGATGAAAAACTGTTTTTT. The chain joins TRBV9 to TRBJ1-4, with unresolved D. This CDR3 has 15 residues. The V end was cut by 2 bases, the J end by 6 bases, with 14 bases between. CDR1 SGDLS and CDR2 YYNGEE come from the germline V gene.

V and J are TRBV7-9 and TRBJ2-1, with D tentatively TRBD1 (5 bases). The V and J ends lost 3 bases and 7 bases respectively, with 10 bases between them. Per the germline V gene, CDR1 is SEHNR and CDR2 is FQNEAQ (reference sequence). The CDR3 covers 13 residues. CDR3 DNA: TGTGCCAGCAGCTTCCAGGGAATGAATGAGCAGTTCTTC. Translated: CASSFQGMNEQFF.

This chain joins TRBV11-1 and TRBJ1-1; the D gene is possibly TRBD1 (5 bases). The CDR3 loop spans 16 amino acids. V was trimmed by 5 bases and J by 3 bases, leaving 19 bases between them. From germline, CDR1 is SGHAT and CDR2 FQDESV (reference sequence). In DNA, the CDR3 is TGTGCCAGCAGCGTAAGTCCGGGACGGGACTACACTGAAGCTTTCTTT. It yields the protein CASSVSPGRDYTEAFF.

The chain has TRBV30 and TRBJ1-1; 7 bases line up with TRBD1. The V gene's germline CDR1 is GTSNPN and CDR2 SVGIG (reference sequence). J gave up 1 base and V 8 bases, and 7 bases lay outside the gene matches. The CDR3 runs 13 residues. The CDR3 nucleotides read TGTGCCCGCTCTGGACAGGCGAACACTGAAGCTTTCTTT. It translates to CARSGQANTEAFF.

The V call is TRBV5-1, the J call TRBJ2-5; 12 bases fit TRBD2. The V segment lost 4 bases and the J segment 4 bases; nucleotides outside the gene matches: 5. Germline V CDR1 and CDR2: SGHRS, YFSETQ. The CDR3 sequence is 15 residues long. The CDR3 nucleotides are TGCGCCAGCAGCCCGTTACTAGCGGGAGGAGAGACCCAGTACTTC. Residues: CASSPLLAGGETQYF.

This clonotype came up a few times. This rearrangement joins TRBV24-1 to TRBJ1-2, with D possibly being TRBD1 (5 bases). V was trimmed by 3 bases and J by 10 bases, leaving 14 bases between them. CDR1 and CDR2 from the germline V gene are KGHDR and SFDVKD. The CDR3 is 13 residues long. The CDR3 loop reads CATSDGATSLYTF. CDR3 bases: TGTGCCACCAGTGATGGGGCCACTAGCCTCTACACCTTC.

The V and J genes are TRBV3-1 and TRBJ1-1, with 9 positions matching TRBD1. This CDR3 comprises 14 residues. The germline V gene encodes CDR1 LGHDT and CDR2 YNNKEL (reference sequence). V trimming: 1 base; J trimming: 7 bases; junction bases outside the gene matches: 4. CDR3 sequence: CASSQGDREGEAFF. The CDR3 DNA reads TGTGCCAGCAGCCAAGGGGACAGGGAGGGTGAAGCTTTCTTT.

V is TRBV20-1 and J is TRBJ2-7, with TRBD1 as a possible D gene (6 bases). Trimming cost V 5 bases and J 3 bases, with 14 bases left between them. Germline V gene data show CDR1 as DFQATT and CDR2 as SNEGSKA (reference sequence). The CDR3 has 13 residues. The CDR3 spells CSAASGTYYEQYF. In DNA, the CDR3 is TGCAGTGCTGCATCCGGGACATACTACGAGCAGTACTTC.

There are a few counts of this clonotype. This chain uses TRBV6-1 with TRBJ2-3; a weak D match, TRBD1 (6 bases). The CDR3 covers 15 residues. Germline CDR1 reads MNHNS; CDR2 reads SASEGT. Trimming pared 5 bases from V and 2 bases from J, leaving 14 bases between. The CDR3 DNA follows: TGTGCCAGCAGTCCGAAAGGGACACACACAGATACGCAGTATTTT. Translating it yields CASSPKGTHTDTQYF.

The chain employs TRBV10-3 and TRBJ2-1; 13 bases match TRBD2. V was pared by 3 bases and J by 4 bases, with 6 bases of the junction left unmatched. Germline V lookup: CDR1 ENHRY, CDR2 SYGVKD. This CDR3 region has 17 residues. The CDR3 region has the DNA TGTGCCATCAGTGATACTAGCGGGAGGGCGGTATACAATGAGCAGTTCTTC. It codes for CAISDTSGRAVYNEQFF.

This clonotype has just a few counts. This chain joins TRBV5-1 and TRBJ2-3; TRBD1 might be the D (5 bases). The CDR3 extends over 14 amino acids. V lost 2 bases, J lost 6 bases, and 13 bases lay in between. Per germline, CDR1 SGHRS and CDR2 YFSETQ. CDR3 coding DNA: TGCGCCAGCAGCTTTGCTTACGCAGGGGATACGCAGTATTTT. It specifies CASSFAYAGDTQYF.

The genes are TRBV12-3 or TRBV12-4 and TRBJ1-2; 8 bases are shared with TRBD1. The CDR3 sequence is 14 residues long. The J segment lost 6 bases and the V segment lost 6 bases, leaving 9 bases of the junction unmatched. The CDR3 nucleotides read TGTGCCAGCAGGTACTCAGGGGGCGCGGATGGCTACACCTTC. Translated, it gives CASRYSGGADGYTF.

V and J are TRBV12-3 or TRBV12-4 and TRBJ2-2; 7 bases agree with TRBD1. The CDR3 runs 14 residues. After removal of 5 bases from V and 4 bases from J, the junction contained 4 bases not matched to a gene. Written as DNA, the CDR3 is TGTGCCAGCAGTCCCTACAGGGGCACCGGGGAGCTGTTTTTT. Its protein is CASSPYRGTGELFF.

V is TRBV27 and J is TRBJ1-1; D call uncertain. With 3 bases removed from V and 4 bases from J, the gap between germline ends came to 12 bases. This CDR3 has 14 amino acids. Germline-derived CDR1 and CDR2 are MNHEY and SMNVEV (reference sequence). This chain's CDR3 is CASSLSQGRTEAFF. The CDR3 DNA follows: TGTGCCAGCAGTTTGTCCCAAGGTCGCACTGAAGCTTTCTTT.

This clonotype appeared a few times. CDR3 sequence: CASSRPNQPQHF. The CDR3 DNA follows: TGTGCCAGCAGCCGCCCCAATCAGCCCCAGCATTTT. V is TRBV7-2 and J is TRBJ1-5; no clear D. Germline assignment: CDR1 SGHTA and CDR2 FQGNSA. V shed 5 bases and J shed 3 bases, with 5 bases lying between them. The CDR3 loop spans 12 amino acids.